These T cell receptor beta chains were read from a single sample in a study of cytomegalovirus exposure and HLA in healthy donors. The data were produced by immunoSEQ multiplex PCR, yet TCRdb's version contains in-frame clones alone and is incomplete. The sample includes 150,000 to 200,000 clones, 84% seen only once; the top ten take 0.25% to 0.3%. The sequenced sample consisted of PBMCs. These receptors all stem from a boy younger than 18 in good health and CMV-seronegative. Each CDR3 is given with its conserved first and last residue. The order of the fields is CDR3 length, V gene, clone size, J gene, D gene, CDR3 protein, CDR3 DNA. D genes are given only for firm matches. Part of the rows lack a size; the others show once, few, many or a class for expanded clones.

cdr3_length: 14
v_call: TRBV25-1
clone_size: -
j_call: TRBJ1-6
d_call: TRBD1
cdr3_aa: CASSADRGLTPLHF
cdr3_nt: TGTGCCAGCAGTGCCGACAGGGGGCTGACACCCCTCCACTTT

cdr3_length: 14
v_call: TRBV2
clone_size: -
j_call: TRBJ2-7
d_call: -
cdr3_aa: CASSESPGIPEQYF
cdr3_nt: TGTGCCAGCAGTGAATCGCCAGGGATACCCGAGCAGTACTTC

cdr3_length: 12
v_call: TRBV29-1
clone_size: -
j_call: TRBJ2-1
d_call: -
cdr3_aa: CSVGWGLYEQFF
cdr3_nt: TGCAGCGTTGGGTGGGGCCTCTATGAGCAGTTCTTC

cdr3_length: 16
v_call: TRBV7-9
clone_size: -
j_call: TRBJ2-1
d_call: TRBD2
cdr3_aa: CASSLRLAGLVNEQFF
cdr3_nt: TGTGCCAGCAGCCTCCGACTAGCGGGACTTGTCAATGAGCAGTTCTTC

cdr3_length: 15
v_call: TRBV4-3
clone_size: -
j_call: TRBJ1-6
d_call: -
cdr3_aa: CASSQVTGPNSPLHF
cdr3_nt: TGCGCCAGCAGCCAAGTAACAGGTCCTAATTCACCCCTCCACTTT

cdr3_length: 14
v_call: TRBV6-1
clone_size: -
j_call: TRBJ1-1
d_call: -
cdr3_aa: CASSDRDQNTEAFF
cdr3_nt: TGTGCCAGCAGTGACAGGGATCAGAACACTGAAGCTTTCTTT

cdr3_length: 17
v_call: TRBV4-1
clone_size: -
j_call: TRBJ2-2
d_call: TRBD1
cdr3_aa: CASSRADRGRNTGELFF
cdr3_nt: TGCGCCAGCAGCCGCGCCGACAGGGGGCGGAACACCGGGGAGCTGTTTTTT

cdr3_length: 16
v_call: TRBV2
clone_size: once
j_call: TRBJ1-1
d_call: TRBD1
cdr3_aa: CASSDPFVRGVAEAFF
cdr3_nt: TGTGCCAGCAGTGACCCGTTCGTCAGGGGGGTAGCCGAAGCTTTCTTT

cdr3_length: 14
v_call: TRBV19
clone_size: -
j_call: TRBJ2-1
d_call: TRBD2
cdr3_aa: CATAGLAGVNEQFF
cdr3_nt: TGTGCCACCGCGGGACTAGCGGGAGTCAATGAGCAGTTCTTC

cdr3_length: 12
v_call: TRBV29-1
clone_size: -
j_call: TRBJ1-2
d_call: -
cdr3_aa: CSVEGRPYGYTF
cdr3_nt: TGCAGCGTTGAAGGGAGACCCTACGGCTACACCTTC

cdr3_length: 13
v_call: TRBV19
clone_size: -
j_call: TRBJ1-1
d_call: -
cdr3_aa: CASFRGGNTEAFF
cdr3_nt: TGTGCCAGTTTTAGGGGGGGGAACACTGAAGCTTTCTTT

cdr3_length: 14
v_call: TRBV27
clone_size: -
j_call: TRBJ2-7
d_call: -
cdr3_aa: CASSLSRSSYEQYF
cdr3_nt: TGTGCCAGCAGTTTATCCAGATCCTCCTACGAGCAGTACTTC

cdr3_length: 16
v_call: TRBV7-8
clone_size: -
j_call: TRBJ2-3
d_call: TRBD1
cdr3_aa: CASSPRDRGSADTQYF
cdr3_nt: TGTGCCAGCAGCCCGCGGGACAGGGGATCGGCAGATACGCAGTATTTT

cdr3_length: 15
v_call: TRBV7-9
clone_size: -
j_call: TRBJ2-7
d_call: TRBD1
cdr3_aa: CASSLEGTGGDEQYF
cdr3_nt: TGTGCCAGCAGCTTAGAAGGGACAGGGGGAGACGAGCAGTACTTC

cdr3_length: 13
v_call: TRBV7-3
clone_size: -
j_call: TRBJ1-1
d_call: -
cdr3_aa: CASRSEPATEAFF
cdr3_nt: TGTGCCAGCAGATCCGAGCCCGCCACTGAAGCTTTCTTT